This paragraph reports one TCR beta chain. Its binding antigen is unknown. The sample holds no much larger clone one base away, and base qualities are not on file. Collaborating institutions collected whole blood in K2EDTA tubes following their own protocols. For TCRbeta analysis, collaborators shipped samples as frozen whole blood, isolated PBMCs, or DNA extracted from either of those sample types. The source of the sample is a study of blood T cell repertoires in COVID-19 (dated by TCRdb to about 2020). Context from the whole study: The collaborator samples originated in the United States, Italy and Spain and spanned the acute and convalescent phases of COVID-19. The prospective study material was composed of cDNA or gDNA derived from T cells, B-cell-depleted T cells, or PBMCs. Sample metadata almost always included a de-identified subject ID, COVID-19 status, age in years and sex. The samples were drawn from the first 160 participants of the ongoing ImmuneRACE study and from 950 to 1,500 subjects provided by 6 global collaborators. The repertoires were released in a freely available public database intended as a resource for research on the immune response to SARS-CoV-2. Deeply sampled blood TCRbeta repertoires from subjects exposed to, actively infected with, or recovered from COVID-19 were included in the dataset. Where HLA class I and class II types were available, the types were taken from metadata supplied by the sample provider, not from assay-based typing. Findings and caveats that apply to the study as a whole: The quantity of clinical and demographic metadata differed by source and by participant and was supplied without curation.

The immunoSEQ Assay, a bias-controlled multiplex PCR, was used to amplify TCRbeta CDR3 regions from genomic DNA. Processing in the source paper ran as follows. Within the assay, amplification of reference gene primers was used to estimate how many nucleated cells each sample contained. To quantify the absolute abundance of each unique TCRbeta CDR3 rearrangement, sequence reads were collapsed and filtered. For each sample, productive Simpson clonality was calculated by taking the square root of Simpson's diversity index across productive rearrangements. This is the immuneACCESS table as TCRdb keeps it, with only in-frame sequences that have V and J called. A part of the clones is gone; compared with another copy, unresolved V genes explain less than half, and the rest is unexplained. Clonal size and the V and J genes are those of that table, whereas D and trimming came from the DNA. Here the sample has some 120,000 clones; approximately 90% occur a single time. The ten largest clones capture 1.8% of the sample.

CDR1 and CDR2 (MDHEN, SYDVKM) derive from the germline V gene. V drops 6 bases and J drops 0 bases, leaving 12 bases in between. Counted from cysteine to phenylalanine, this CDR3 has 14 amino acids. Just the 42-base CDR3 DNA is kept, in frame starting at base 1. Recombination connected TRBV28 to TRBJ2-7; the D gene is perhaps TRBD1, on 6 matching bases. Sequences were obtained from peripheral blood. The clonotype comes from a human donor with active COVID-19. The donor label of this sample is uncertain. Here the CDR3 is given as CASSRTGPSYEQYF. The nucleotides read TGTGCCAGCAGCCGAACAGGGCCCTCCTACGAGCAGTACTTC.